There are many counts of the clone carrying this T cell receptor (beta chain). Its antigen is undetermined. The data belong to a study of molecular identifiers for immune sequencing clone quantification. Study in general: Replicate RNA from approximately 20,000 or 100,000 naive CD8 T cells formed five aliquots; four were sequenced.

Study-wide results and caveats: The sizes of highly expanded clones could be underestimated when identical TCR molecules share a barcode.

MiXCR, run by TCRdb on the PCR reads, gives a single entry per CDR3 protein. The table lists about 640,000 distinct CDR3 sequences, approximately 20% of them singletons. Germline CDR1 is SGDLS and CDR2 is YYNGEE. The V end was cut by 0 bases, the J end by 2 bases, with 12 bases between. This CDR3 has 16 amino acids. A CD8+CD4-CCR7+CD45RA+ gate was used to sort naive CD8 T cells. The TCR comes from a human donor in good health. Some libraries in this study had Jurkat cell RNA spiked in. Sample: naive CD8+ T cells from blood, with Jurkat cell RNA spiked in. Subset: FACS-sorted CD8+CD4-CCR7+CD45RA+ naive T cells. The V gene is TRBV9, the J gene TRBJ2-1, with D possibly being TRBD2 (7 bases). CDR3 sequence reads: CASSVDAGAAYNEQFF. For the CDR3, the DNA is TGTGCCAGCAGCGTAGATGCGGGGGCAGCCTACAATGAGCAGTTCTTC. The whole variable domain, filled in from reference TRBV9 and TRBJ2-1, reads DSGVTQTPKHLITATGQRVTLRCSPRSGDLSVYWYQQSLDQGLQFLIQYYNGEERAKGNILERFSAQQFPDLHSELNLSSLELGDSALYFCASSVDAGAAYNEQFFGPGTRLTVL.